This T cell receptor (beta chain) was documented in a study of blood T cell repertoires in COVID-19. About the study: Both acute and convalescent COVID-19 samples were obtained from the United States, Italy and Spain. Sources were T cells, B-cell-depleted T cells, or PBMCs; the material itself was cDNA or gDNA.

Per the authors' pipeline: By means of reference gene primer amplification, nucleated cell counts were estimated. The assay was immunoSEQ multiplex PCR, and TCRdb's table has in-frame clones only and misses some. Clonal size and the V and J genes are those of that table, whereas D and trimming came from the DNA. This sample has tens of thousands of clones, with about four fifths found just once. Germline V CDR1 and CDR2: SGHDT, YYEEEE. The CDR3 consists of 13 residues. J gave up 3 bases and V 3 bases, and 1 base lay outside the gene matches. V gene TRBV5-6 combines with J gene TRBJ2-3; 7 bases agree with TRBD2. Sequences were obtained from peripheral blood. The receptor was isolated from a human donor in a cohort sampled during active COVID-19. CDR3: CASSSLATDTQYF. The CDR3 nucleotides are TGTGCCAGCAGCTCACTAGCGACAGATACGCAGTATTTT.